This T cell receptor beta chain was profiled in a study of technical replicates of blood from four donors. Measured with immunoSEQ multiplex PCR; TCRdb has only the in-frame clones, and not every one. The sample has tens of thousands of clones, about nine tenths seen once. The V end lost 0 bases, the J end lost 6 bases, and 4 bases lay between the germline ends. Germline loops: CDR1 SGHVS, CDR2 FQNEAQ. The CDR3 covers 12 residues. This chain connects TRBV7-8 to TRBJ2-3, with no clear D. The TCR originated in a human donor in good health. Sequenced: T cells isolated from PBMCs. The CDR3 sequence: CASSLAADTQYF. The CDR3 DNA sequence: TGTGCCAGCAGCTTAGCAGCCGATACGCAGTATTTT.